The rows below give T cell receptor beta chains drawn from one sample of a study of post-analysis software for immune sequencing data. TCRdb itself ran the PCR reads through MiXCR, one entry per CDR3 protein. The sample contains roughly 800,000 distinct CDR3 sequences, just over 45% of which appear only once. Input material: blood. These TCRs come from a girl between 5 and 17 years old with multiple sclerosis. Each CDR3 is given with its conserved first and last residue. The D gene is left open where the match is weak. Rows give clone size only sometimes, using once, few, many, or a class for an expanded clone.

TRBD1	TRBJ1-2	-	TRBV5-1	TGCGCCAGCAGCTCCCCGACAGGGGAAAGCTACACCTTC	CASSSPTGESYTF
-	TRBJ1-2	-	TRBV27	TGTGCCAGCAGTCCCATGGCGGGGATCTTTGGCTACACCTTC	CASSPMAGIFGYTF
TRBD1	TRBJ2-5	few	TRBV7-9	TGTGCCAGCACCCAGGGGGATTCCCGGCACGGGCAGTACTTC	CASTQGDSRHGQYF
-	TRBJ1-1	-	TRBV5-5	TGTGCCAGCAGCCTCCGCCCCGAGGGGAATGAAGCTTTCTTT	CASSLRPEGNEAFF
-	TRBJ2-5	-	TRBV24-1	TGTGCCACCAGTGACCCGTACTCCTACAGTGAGCAGTACTTC	CATSDPYSYSEQYF
-	TRBJ2-1	-	TRBV13	TGTGCCAGCCGGGTCGCCCTCATGGGTAATGAGCAGTTCTTC	CASRVALMGNEQFF
-	TRBJ2-3	-	TRBV20-1	TGCAGTGCTAGAGATATGAGGGACACACCACAACCACCTTCTGCAGATACGCAGTATTTT	CSARDMRDTPQPPSADTQYF
TRBD1	TRBJ2-1	-	TRBV7-2	TGTGCCAGCAGCTTAGCACCATGGGACAGTGTTGAGCAGTTCTTC	CASSLAPWDSVEQFF
-	TRBJ2-1	-	TRBV7-9	TGTGCCAGCAGCTCCGCCCTTTCTGGAAACAATGAGCAGTTCTTC	CASSSALSGNNEQFF
-	TRBJ2-5	-	TRBV11-2	TGTGCCAGCAGCTGGGGGAATGAGCAGTACTTC	CASSWGNEQYF
-	TRBJ2-5	-	TRBV7-8	TGTGCCAGCAGCACGAGACTGGGGCGAGAGACCCAGTACTTC	CASSTRLGRETQYF
TRBD2	TRBJ2-1	-	TRBV3-1	TGTGCCAGCAGCCAAATGACTAGCGGGAGGGCCTCTTCCTACAATGAGCAGTTCTTC	CASSQMTSGRASSYNEQFF
-	TRBJ1-5	-	TRBV30	TGTGCCTGGAGTGTACAGGGCTTTGGCAATCAGCCCCAGCATTTT	CAWSVQGFGNQPQHF
TRBD1	TRBJ2-5	many	TRBV6-1	TGTGCCAGCAGTGGGACAGGGGGGTACGGGGCCCAGTACTTC	CASSGTGGYGAQYF
TRBD1	TRBJ2-7	-	TRBV6-2/TRBV6-3	TGTGCCAGCAGTTCGACAGGGGGAAAGTACGAGCAGTACTTC	CASSSTGGKYEQYF
TRBD1	TRBJ1-1	-	TRBV24-1	TGTGCCACCAGTGATGCAGGACAGGGCTACACTGAAGCTTTCTTT	CATSDAGQGYTEAFF
-	TRBJ1-1	-	TRBV4-2	TGTGCCAGCAGCCTCTCCCATCGAGGGGTTTTGAGAATGAACACTGAAGCTTTCTTT	CASSLSHRGVLRMNTEAFF
TRBD2	TRBJ2-3	-	TRBV7-9	TGTGCCAGCAGCTTACTAGCGGGATTTTTCGAGTTTAGCACAGATACGCAGTATTTT	CASSLLAGFFEFSTDTQYF
TRBD2	TRBJ2-2	-	TRBV4-3	TGCGCCAGCAGCTTTTCGCCACTAGCGGGAAGGGCCGGGGAGCTGTTTTTT	CASSFSPLAGRAGELFF
TRBD2	TRBJ2-5	-	TRBV20-1	TGCAGTGCTGCTCTAGCGGGAGGGCGAGAGACCCAGTACTTC	CSAALAGGRETQYF
TRBD2	TRBJ2-1	-	TRBV20-1	TGCAGTGCCCAACTAGCGGGAGGTTACAATGAGCAGTTCTTC	CSAQLAGGYNEQFF
TRBD2	TRBJ2-1	-	TRBV7-2	TGTGCCAGCAGTTTTACACAACTAGCGGGAGTGGGGCGTGCACAGTTCTTC	CASSFTQLAGVGRAQFF
-	TRBJ2-3	-	TRBV12-3/TRBV12-4	TGTGCCAGCAGTTCGGGCGGGCGAGCGGCTAGCACAGATACGCAGTATTTT	CASSSGGRAASTDTQYF
-	TRBJ2-1	-	TRBV7-2	TGTGCCAGCAGCTTAGAGTTCGGGGCAGGGGAGCAGTTCTTC	CASSLEFGAGEQFF
-	TRBJ1-2	few	TRBV10-3	TGTGCCATCAGTGAGACAGAGCGAGGCTATGGCTACACCTTC	CAISETERGYGYTF
TRBD1	TRBJ2-1	-	TRBV7-6	TGTGCCAGCAGCACCGGGGACAGGAGATACAATGAGCAGTTCTTC	CASSTGDRRYNEQFF
-	TRBJ2-7	few	TRBV11-2	TGTGCCAGCAGCTTAAATCCACCCGAGCAGTACTTC	CASSLNPPEQYF
-	TRBJ2-2	-	TRBV13	TGTGCCAGCAGCCCACCAGCGTCACCCGGGGAGCTGTTTTTT	CASSPPASPGELFF
TRBD2	TRBJ2-5	-	TRBV3-1	TGTGCCAGCAGCCAAGATTTTGGGACTAGCGGGAGGAGGGTCCAAGAGACCCAGTACTTC	CASSQDFGTSGRRVQETQYF
-	TRBJ2-1	few	TRBV7-8	TGTGCCAGCAGCCGGAGCCCGACTGCCTACAATGAGCAGTTCTTC	CASSRSPTAYNEQFF
-	TRBJ2-5	-	TRBV4-1	TGCGCCAGCAGCCAAGACGGGGAAGTCGACCAAGGGACCCAGTACTTC	CASSQDGEVDQGTQYF